Listed below are T cell receptor beta chains from one sample, sequenced in a study of T cell responses to AZD1222 COVID-19 vaccine. The data were produced by immunoSEQ multiplex PCR, yet TCRdb's version contains in-frame clones alone and is incomplete. The sample has about 42,000 clones, about nine tenths seen once. Source: peripheral blood, taken 28 days after the second AZD1222 dose. The receptors stem from an adult who received the AZD1222 COVID-19 vaccine. Both conserved end residues are part of each CDR3. D genes are given only for firm matches. Clone sizes are given selectively: once, few, many, or a class where the clone is expanded.

TRBV11-2	14	TRBD2	TRBJ2-7	-	TGTGCCAGCAGGAACTCAGCGGGAGTAAACGAGCAGTACTTC	CASRNSAGVNEQYF
TRBV13	14	-	TRBJ1-5	-	TGTGCCAGCAGCGTGCAGGGGTTAAATCAGCCCCAGCATTTT	CASSVQGLNQPQHF
TRBV18	14	-	TRBJ2-1	-	TGTGCCAGCTCACCAGGGACACCCTACAATGAGCAGTTCTTC	CASSPGTPYNEQFF
TRBV19	15	-	TRBJ2-7	-	TGTGCCAGTAGTATAGGCGGGACAAAAACCTACGAGCAGTACTTC	CASSIGGTKTYEQYF
TRBV18	13	-	TRBJ1-1	once	TGTGCCAGCTCACGCACCGAGAACACTGAAGCTTTCTTT	CASSRTENTEAFF
TRBV5-1	15	-	TRBJ2-4	-	TGCGCCAGCAGCGCCGGGACATCAGCCAAAAACATTCAGTACTTC	CASSAGTSAKNIQYF
TRBV27	17	TRBD1	TRBJ1-1	-	TGTGCCAGCAGTTTATCGTCGCAGAGGGGGACAGTAGCTGAAGCTTTCTTT	CASSLSSQRGTVAEAFF
TRBV4-2	16	TRBD2	TRBJ2-7	-	TGTGCCAGCAGCCAAGACCTCGGGCGGGAGGGCTACGAGCAGTACTTC	CASSQDLGREGYEQYF
TRBV6-4	13	-	TRBJ2-5	-	TGTGCCAGCAGTGAACAAGCGCAAGAGACCCAGTACTTC	CASSEQAQETQYF
TRBV7-9	16	TRBD1	TRBJ2-7	-	TGTGCCAGCAGCCCAAAGGACCGGGACAGGGGCGGTGGTAAGCACTTC	CASSPKDRDRGGGKHF
TRBV7-2	14	TRBD2	TRBJ2-7	-	TGTGCCAGCAGCCGGACTAGGGGATCCTACGAGCAGTACTTC	CASSRTRGSYEQYF
TRBV6-5	15	-	TRBJ1-2	-	TGTGCCAGCAGAGGGGGGGGAGGAGCGGTAGGAGGCTACACCTTC	CASRGGGGAVGGYTF
TRBV27	13	-	TRBJ1-1	-	TGTGCCAGCAGTTTATACCGGGACACCGAAGCTTTCTTT	CASSLYRDTEAFF
TRBV7-2	15	-	TRBJ1-6	once	TGTGCCAGCAGCTTAACAACAGACTATAATTCACCCCTCCACTTT	CASSLTTDYNSPLHF
TRBV12-3/TRBV12-4	13	TRBD2	TRBJ2-3	-	TGTGCCAGCAGGCTAGCGGGCACAGATACGCAGTATTTT	CASRLAGTDTQYF
TRBV7-3	14	-	TRBJ2-1	-	TGTGCCAGCAGCTTAGGCGACTCGTGGGATGAGCAGTTCTTC	CASSLGDSWDEQFF
TRBV3-1/TRBV3-2	15	TRBD1	TRBJ1-2	-	TGTGCCAGCAGCCATCCCCGACAGGGAGGTTATGGCTACACCTTC	CASSHPRQGGYGYTF
TRBV7-2	15	-	TRBJ2-5	-	TGTGCCAGCAGCCTCCAAGAGGGGCCCGGGGAGACCCAGTACTTC	CASSLQEGPGETQYF
TRBV18	13	-	TRBJ1-2	-	TGTGCCAGCTCACCGGTGGGAAACTATGGCTACACCTTC	CASSPVGNYGYTF
TRBV3-1/TRBV3-2	13	TRBD1	TRBJ1-2	-	TGTGCCAGCAACAAACAGGGGAACTATGGCTACACCTTC	CASNKQGNYGYTF
TRBV9	15	-	TRBJ1-1	-	TGTGCCAGCAGCGTAGGGACAACACCGTCCACTGAAGCTTTCTTT	CASSVGTTPSTEAFF
TRBV2	14	-	TRBJ2-2	-	TGTGCCAGCATGGAATCAGGGGCCGGCGGGGAGCTGTTTTTT	CASMESGAGGELFF
TRBV5-1	14	-	TRBJ1-1	-	TGCGCCAGCAGTGCGGGGCTGTCGAACACTGAAGCTTTCTTT	CASSAGLSNTEAFF
TRBV12-3/TRBV12-4	12	TRBD2	TRBJ2-7	-	TGTGCCAGCAGCTCCGGGACTACCGAGCAGTACTTC	CASSSGTTEQYF
TRBV3-1/TRBV3-2	16	TRBD1	TRBJ2-5	-	TGTGCCAGCAGCAAAGGACAGGCCAAGTACCAAGAGACCCAGTACTTC	CASSKGQAKYQETQYF
TRBV7-3	13	-	TRBJ2-7	-	TGTGCCAGCAGCCGAAACCGGGACACCGAGCAGTACTTC	CASSRNRDTEQYF
TRBV5-6	14	-	TRBJ1-2	once	TGTGCCAGCAGAAGGACACAAGCTAACTATGGCTACACCTTC	CASRRTQANYGYTF
TRBV5-1	15	-	TRBJ2-2	-	TGCGCCAGCAGCTTGGATCCGGGAGTGTCCGGGGAGCTGTTTTTT	CASSLDPGVSGELFF
TRBV6-5	15	TRBD2	TRBJ2-1	-	TGTGCCAGCAGTCCTACTAGCGGATCCGTGGATGAGCAGTTCTTC	CASSPTSGSVDEQFF
TRBV19	15	-	TRBJ1-6	few	TGTGCCAGTAGTATGAGTCAGGTCTATAATTCACCCCTCCACTTT	CASSMSQVYNSPLHF
TRBV5-4	16	TRBD1	TRBJ1-2	-	TGTGCCAGCAGCCTAGACGGGACAGGGGTCAGGGATGGCTACACCTTC	CASSLDGTGVRDGYTF
TRBV6-5	12	-	TRBJ1-5	few	TGTGCCAGCAGTTACTCGAAATCGGGCCGGCATTTT	CASSYSKSGRHF
TRBV12-3/TRBV12-4	13	-	TRBJ1-1	-	TGTGCCAGCAGTCGGGACTACCCCACTGAAGCTTTCTTT	CASSRDYPTEAFF
TRBV12-3/TRBV12-4	13	-	TRBJ1-1	-	TGTGCCAGCAGTTTTGGGGGGAACACTGAAGCTTTCTTT	CASSFGGNTEAFF
TRBV5-4	15	TRBD2	TRBJ2-7	-	TGTGCCAGCAGCCGTTCACTAGCGGACTCCTACGAGCAGTACTTC	CASSRSLADSYEQYF
TRBV6-2/TRBV6-3	15	TRBD1	TRBJ2-1	-	TGTGCCAGCAGTAAACCGGGACAGGGTGGAAATGAGCAGTTCTTC	CASSKPGQGGNEQFF
TRBV5-1	12	TRBD1	TRBJ2-5	-	TGCGCCAGTAACAGGGGACAAGAGACCCAGTACTTC	CASNRGQETQYF
TRBV5-5	15	TRBD2	TRBJ2-1	-	TGTGCCAGCAGCTCCAGGACTAGCGGGAGGGCCCACGAGTTCTTC	CASSSRTSGRAHEFF
TRBV5-1	12	-	TRBJ2-6	-	TGCGCCAGCAGCGACGACCGGGGCGTCCTGACTTTC	CASSDDRGVLTF
TRBV9	16	TRBD1	TRBJ2-2	-	TGTGCCAGCAGCCTCGGCGGACAGGGAAGCACCGGGGAGCTGTTTTTT	CASSLGGQGSTGELFF
TRBV25-1	15	-	TRBJ2-1	-	TGTGCCAGCAGTGAATCCGGCGAAATGGGACGGGAGCAGTTCTTC	CASSESGEMGREQFF
TRBV5-1	14	-	TRBJ1-1	-	TGCGCCAGCAGCTTGGTGGTCGAGAACACTGAAGCTTTCTTT	CASSLVVENTEAFF
TRBV5-1	16	-	TRBJ2-6	-	TGCGCCAGCAGCTTTGGAGGGGTTGGTGGGGCCAACGTCCTGACTTTC	CASSFGGVGGANVLTF
TRBV2	14	-	TRBJ1-3	-	TGTGCCAGAAGTACAGGTGACTCTGGAAACACCATATATTTT	CARSTGDSGNTIYF
TRBV4-2	15	TRBD1	TRBJ2-2	-	TGTGCCAGCAGCTTCGACAGGGGTGGCACCGGGGAGCTGTTTTTT	CASSFDRGGTGELFF
TRBV7-2	14	-	TRBJ1-4	-	TGTGCCAGCACCCTCGGGGGGGCAATAGAAAAACTGTTTTTT	CASTLGGAIEKLFF
TRBV4-3	15	TRBD1	TRBJ2-2	-	TGCGCCAGCAGCCAAGGGACAGGGGACACCGGGGAGCTGTTTTTT	CASSQGTGDTGELFF
TRBV21-1	15	-	TRBJ1-1	-	TGTGCCAGCAGCAAAGGGTCCCAGGGAAGGACTGAAGCTTTCTTT	CASSKGSQGRTEAFF
TRBV5-4	14	-	TRBJ1-1	-	TGTGCCAGCAGCCCCACGGGGGGGCAGGCTGAAGCTTTCTTT	CASSPTGGQAEAFF
TRBV12-3/TRBV12-4	11	-	TRBJ2-1	-	TGTGCCAGCAGCCCGTGGGCCGAGCAGTTCTTC	CASSPWAEQFF
TRBV15	15	TRBD1	TRBJ1-5	few	TGTGCCACCAGCAGAGAAGGGACAGGGAATCAGCCCCAGCATTTT	CATSREGTGNQPQHF
TRBV19	13	-	TRBJ2-3	-	TGTGCCAGTAGTATGGGAGTTGCAGATACGCAGTATTTT	CASSMGVADTQYF
TRBV4-2	15	TRBD1	TRBJ1-2	few	TGTGCCAGCAGCCAGCTGACAGGGCTGAACTATGGCTACACCTTC	CASSQLTGLNYGYTF
TRBV21-1	16	-	TRBJ2-3	-	TGTGCCAGCAGCAAAATCCGGGGGGGGCTGGAAGATACGCAGTATTTT	CASSKIRGGLEDTQYF
TRBV7-3	12	-	TRBJ2-2	-	TGTGCCAGCAGCTTGGAGGTCGGGGAGCTGTTTTTT	CASSLEVGELFF